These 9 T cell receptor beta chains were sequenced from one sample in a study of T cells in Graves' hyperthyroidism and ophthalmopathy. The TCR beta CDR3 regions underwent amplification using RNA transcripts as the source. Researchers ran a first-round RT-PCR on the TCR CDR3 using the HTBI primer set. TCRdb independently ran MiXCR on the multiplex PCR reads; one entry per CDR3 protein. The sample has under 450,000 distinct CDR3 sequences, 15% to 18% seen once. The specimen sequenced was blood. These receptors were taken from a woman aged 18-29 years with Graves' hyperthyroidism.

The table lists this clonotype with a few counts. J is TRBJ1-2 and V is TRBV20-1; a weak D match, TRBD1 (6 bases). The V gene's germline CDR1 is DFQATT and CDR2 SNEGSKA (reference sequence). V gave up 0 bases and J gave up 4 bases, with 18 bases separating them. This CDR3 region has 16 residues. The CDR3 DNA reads TGCAGTGCTAGAGATGGGAGGCGGGGGCGCGGCTATGGCTACACCTTC. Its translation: CSARDGRRGRGYGYTF.

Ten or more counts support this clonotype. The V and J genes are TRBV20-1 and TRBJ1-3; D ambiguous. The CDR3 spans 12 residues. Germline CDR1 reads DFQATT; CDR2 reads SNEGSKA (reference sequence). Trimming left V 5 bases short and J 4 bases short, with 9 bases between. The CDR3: CSAQHGGNTIYF. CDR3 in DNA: TGCAGTGCTCAACACGGGGGAAACACCATATATTTT.

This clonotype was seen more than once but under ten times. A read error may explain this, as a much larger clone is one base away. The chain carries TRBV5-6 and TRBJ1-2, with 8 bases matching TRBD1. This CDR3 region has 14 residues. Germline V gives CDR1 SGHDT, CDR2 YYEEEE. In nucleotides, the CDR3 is TGTGCCCGCAGCTGGACAGGGTCGGCTTATGGCTACACCTTC. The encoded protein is CARSWTGSAYGYTF.

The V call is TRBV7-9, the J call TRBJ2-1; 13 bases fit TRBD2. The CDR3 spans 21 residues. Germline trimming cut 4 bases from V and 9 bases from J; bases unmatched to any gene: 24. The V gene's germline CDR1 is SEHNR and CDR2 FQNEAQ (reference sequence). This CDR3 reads CASSSGGETSGRTWRLGEQFF. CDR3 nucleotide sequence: TGTGCCAGCAGCTCCGGAGGGGAGACTAGCGGGAGGACTTGGCGATTGGGTGAGCAGTTCTTC.

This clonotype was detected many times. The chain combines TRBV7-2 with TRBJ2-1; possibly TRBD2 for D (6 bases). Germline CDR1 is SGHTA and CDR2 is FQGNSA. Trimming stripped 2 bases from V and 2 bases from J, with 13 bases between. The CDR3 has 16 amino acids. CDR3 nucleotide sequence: TGTGCCAGCAGCTTACGGCGGGGTCCTACCTACAATGAGCAGTTCTTC. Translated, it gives CASSLRRGPTYNEQFF.

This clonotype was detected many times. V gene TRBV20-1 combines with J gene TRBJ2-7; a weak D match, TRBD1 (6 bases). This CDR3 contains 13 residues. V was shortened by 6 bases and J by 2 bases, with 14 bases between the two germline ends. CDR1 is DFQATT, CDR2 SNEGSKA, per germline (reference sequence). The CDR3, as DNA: TGCAGTGCCCAGGGGCAGGGGACCTACGAGCAGTACTTC. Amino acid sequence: CSAQGQGTYEQYF.

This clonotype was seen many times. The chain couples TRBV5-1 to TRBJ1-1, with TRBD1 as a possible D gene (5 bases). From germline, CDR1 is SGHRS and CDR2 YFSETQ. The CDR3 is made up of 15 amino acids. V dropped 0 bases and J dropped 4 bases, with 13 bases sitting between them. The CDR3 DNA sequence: TGCGCCAGCAGCTTGGGACAGACTCTGGGCACTGAAGCTTTCTTT. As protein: CASSLGQTLGTEAFF.

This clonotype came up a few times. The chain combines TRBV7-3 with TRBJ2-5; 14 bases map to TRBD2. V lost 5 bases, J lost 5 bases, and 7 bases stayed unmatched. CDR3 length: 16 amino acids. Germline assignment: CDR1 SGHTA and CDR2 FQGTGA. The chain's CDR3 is CASSPGLAGGAETQYF. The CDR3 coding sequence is TGTGCCAGCAGCCCAGGACTAGCGGGAGGCGCGGAGACCCAGTACTTC.

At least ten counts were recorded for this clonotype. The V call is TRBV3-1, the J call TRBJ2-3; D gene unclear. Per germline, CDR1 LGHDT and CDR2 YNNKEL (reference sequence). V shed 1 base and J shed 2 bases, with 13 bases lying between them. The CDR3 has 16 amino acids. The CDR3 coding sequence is TGTGCCAGCAGCCAAGCCTATGACAAGTCCACAGATACGCAGTATTTT. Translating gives CASSQAYDKSTDTQYF.